Listed below are T cell receptor beta chains from one sample, sequenced in a study of blood T cell repertoires in COVID-19. The assay was immunoSEQ multiplex PCR, and TCRdb's table has in-frame clones only and misses some. The sample holds over 200,000 clones, 65% to 90% seen once. The source material was PBMCs or T cells enriched from blood (not recorded which). These receptors were obtained from a man aged 18 to 35 who had recovered from COVID-19. Both conserved end residues are part of each CDR3. The D gene is left open where the match is weak. Clone size is not always given. Where it is, it says once, few, many or a class for expanded clones.

V gene: TRBV27
D gene: NA
clone size: NA
J gene: TRBJ1-4
CDR3 DNA: TGTGCCAGCAGTCGGCGGCCTAATGAAAAACTGTTTTTT
CDR3 protein: CASSRRPNEKLFF

V gene: TRBV6-5
D gene: TRBD1
clone size: NA
J gene: TRBJ2-7
CDR3 DNA: TGTGCCAGCAGCCGAAGACAGGGTTCCTACGAGCAGTACTTC
CDR3 protein: CASSRRQGSYEQYF

V gene: TRBV5-1
D gene: NA
clone size: NA
J gene: TRBJ2-3
CDR3 DNA: TGCGCCAGCAGCATTGGGCGGGCTCCAAGAGATACGCAGTATTTT
CDR3 protein: CASSIGRAPRDTQYF

V gene: TRBV9
D gene: NA
clone size: NA
J gene: TRBJ1-6
CDR3 DNA: TGTGCCAGCAACCCAGACAGTATGTCACCCCTCCACTTT
CDR3 protein: CASNPDSMSPLHF

V gene: TRBV2
D gene: NA
clone size: NA
J gene: TRBJ2-7
CDR3 DNA: TGTGCCAGCAACGCGGGACGGAAGTACGAGCAGTACTTC
CDR3 protein: CASNAGRKYEQYF

V gene: TRBV11-2
D gene: NA
clone size: NA
J gene: TRBJ2-2
CDR3 DNA: TGTGCCAGCAGCTTTAGGCGCGAGGCCCTCACCGGGGAGCTGTTTTTT
CDR3 protein: CASSFRREALTGELFF

V gene: TRBV6-2/TRBV6-3
D gene: NA
clone size: NA
J gene: TRBJ2-7
CDR3 DNA: TGTGCCAGCAGTACCCCCGGACACGGGAGCTCCTACGAGCAGTACTTC
CDR3 protein: CASSTPGHGSSYEQYF

V gene: TRBV29-1
D gene: NA
clone size: NA
J gene: TRBJ1-2
CDR3 DNA: TGCAGCGTTGACCCGGGAAGATCCTATGGCTACACCTTC
CDR3 protein: CSVDPGRSYGYTF

V gene: TRBV5-1
D gene: NA
clone size: NA
J gene: TRBJ1-4
CDR3 DNA: TGCGCCAGCAAACAGGGCCCAACTAATGAAAAACTGTTTTTT
CDR3 protein: CASKQGPTNEKLFF

V gene: TRBV11-3
D gene: NA
clone size: few
J gene: TRBJ2-7
CDR3 DNA: TGTGCCAGCAGCCCCAGTTACGAGCAGTACTTC
CDR3 protein: CASSPSYEQYF

V gene: TRBV29-1
D gene: TRBD2
clone size: NA
J gene: TRBJ2-1
CDR3 DNA: TGCAGCGCCCGGGGCGGGGGGGCTAATGAGCAGTTCTTC
CDR3 protein: CSARGGGANEQFF

V gene: TRBV5-7
D gene: NA
clone size: NA
J gene: TRBJ1-6
CDR3 DNA: TGTGCCAGCAGCTTGGGGGCCGGGGGTAACTATAATTCACCCCTCCACTTT
CDR3 protein: CASSLGAGGNYNSPLHF

V gene: TRBV7-2
D gene: TRBD1
clone size: NA
J gene: TRBJ1-5
CDR3 DNA: TGTGCCAGCAGCCAAGGGACAGGGGGCTTTGGTCAGCCCCAGCATTTT
CDR3 protein: CASSQGTGGFGQPQHF

V gene: TRBV2
D gene: NA
clone size: NA
J gene: TRBJ1-4
CDR3 DNA: TGTGCCAGCCGAATGGGGGGTGGGAGCGCAACTAATGAAAAACTGTTTTTT
CDR3 protein: CASRMGGGSATNEKLFF

V gene: TRBV25-1
D gene: NA
clone size: NA
J gene: TRBJ2-7
CDR3 DNA: TGTGCCAGCAGTGAGCCAGGGTTTACCGAGCAGTACTTC
CDR3 protein: CASSEPGFTEQYF

V gene: TRBV4-1
D gene: TRBD2
clone size: NA
J gene: TRBJ2-3
CDR3 DNA: TGCGCCAGCAGCCAAACTAGCGGGCCCAGCACAGATACGCAGTATTTT
CDR3 protein: CASSQTSGPSTDTQYF

V gene: TRBV6-5
D gene: NA
clone size: NA
J gene: TRBJ2-3
CDR3 DNA: TGTGCCAGCACGATCGGGGCAGATACGCAGTATTTT
CDR3 protein: CASTIGADTQYF

V gene: TRBV10-1
D gene: NA
clone size: NA
J gene: TRBJ2-7
CDR3 DNA: TGCGCCAGCAGTGAGTCGGGGCACTACGAGCAGTACTTC
CDR3 protein: CASSESGHYEQYF

V gene: TRBV9
D gene: NA
clone size: NA
J gene: TRBJ1-1
CDR3 DNA: TGTGCCAGCAGCCCCCAGGTAGACATGAACACTGAAGCTTTCTTT
CDR3 protein: CASSPQVDMNTEAFF

V gene: TRBV6-5
D gene: NA
clone size: NA
J gene: TRBJ1-1
CDR3 DNA: TGTGCCATCTATACGCCGGGGTTGAACACTGAAGCTTTCTTT
CDR3 protein: CAIYTPGLNTEAFF

V gene: TRBV4-1
D gene: NA
clone size: NA
J gene: TRBJ2-7
CDR3 DNA: TGCGCCAGCAGCCAAGCAAGCGGGCACTACGAGCAGTACTTC
CDR3 protein: CASSQASGHYEQYF

V gene: TRBV3-1/TRBV3-2
D gene: TRBD1
clone size: NA
J gene: TRBJ1-2
CDR3 DNA: TGTGCCAGCAGCCAAGCTAGGAGACAGGGAGTCCCATTGGGGGGCTACACCTTC
CDR3 protein: CASSQARRQGVPLGGYTF

V gene: TRBV7-6
D gene: TRBD2
clone size: NA
J gene: TRBJ2-7
CDR3 DNA: TGTGCCAGCAGCTCACGACTAGCGGGAGGGCCCGACGAGCAGTACTTC
CDR3 protein: CASSSRLAGGPDEQYF

V gene: TRBV5-4
D gene: NA
clone size: NA
J gene: TRBJ2-7
CDR3 DNA: TGTGCCAGCAGCCCTTGGTCCAGGTTGGGCGAGCAGTACTTC
CDR3 protein: CASSPWSRLGEQYF

V gene: TRBV6-5
D gene: TRBD1
clone size: NA
J gene: TRBJ1-5
CDR3 DNA: TGTGCCAGCGGAAAGGACAGGGTCAATCAGCCCCAGCATTTT
CDR3 protein: CASGKDRVNQPQHF

V gene: TRBV13
D gene: NA
clone size: NA
J gene: TRBJ2-7
CDR3 DNA: TGTGCCAGCAGCTTAGCCCATACAGGGTTAAACTACGAGCAGTACTTC
CDR3 protein: CASSLAHTGLNYEQYF

V gene: TRBV18
D gene: NA
clone size: NA
J gene: TRBJ1-5
CDR3 DNA: TGTGCCAGCTCACCACCGGCGGGGAATGGCAATCAGCCCCAGCATTTT
CDR3 protein: CASSPPAGNGNQPQHF

V gene: TRBV6-5
D gene: TRBD1
clone size: NA
J gene: TRBJ2-5
CDR3 DNA: TGTGCCAGCAGACAGGGGGCGCGAGAGACCCAGTACTTC
CDR3 protein: CASRQGARETQYF

V gene: TRBV2
D gene: TRBD1
clone size: NA
J gene: TRBJ1-2
CDR3 DNA: TGTGCCAGCAGTGATCAGGGACAGCGTGGCTACACCTTC
CDR3 protein: CASSDQGQRGYTF

V gene: TRBV2
D gene: NA
clone size: NA
J gene: TRBJ2-5
CDR3 DNA: TGTGCCAGCAGTGAACTAGCAGAGACCCAGTACTTC
CDR3 protein: CASSELAETQYF

V gene: TRBV7-6
D gene: NA
clone size: NA
J gene: TRBJ2-5
CDR3 DNA: TGTGCCAGCAGCCGACCCTCGGGGGTGAAGGAGACCCAGTACTTC
CDR3 protein: CASSRPSGVKETQYF

V gene: TRBV15
D gene: NA
clone size: NA
J gene: TRBJ2-1
CDR3 DNA: TGTGCCACCAGCAGAGATGCGAGCTCCTACAATGAGCAGTTCTTC
CDR3 protein: CATSRDASSYNEQFF